These T cell receptor beta chains were read from a single sample in a study of cytomegalovirus exposure and HLA in healthy donors. Profiled with immunoSEQ multiplex PCR; TCRdb holds only in-frame clones, not every one. The sample consists of a few hundred thousand clones, 80% to 85% of them appearing once. The sample consisted of PBMCs. These receptors all come from a woman in her sixties or seventies in good health and CMV-seropositive. Each CDR3 is given with its conserved first and last residue. Fields, in order: CDR3 DNA, CDR3 protein, CDR3 length, V gene, J gene, D gene, clone size. D genes are given only for firm matches. Expanded clones are given a class, and other clones once, few, many or no size at all.

TGCAGCGTCGACAGGGGCCACACCGGGGAGCTGTTTTTT	CSVDRGHTGELFF	13	TRBV29-1	TRBJ2-2	TRBD1	NA
TGTGCCAGCTCACCCCCGCAGTTCGCTGAAGCTTTCTTT	CASSPPQFAEAFF	13	TRBV18	TRBJ1-1	NA	NA
TGCAGCGCCCACAGGGACCTCTCCTACAATGAGCAGTTCTTC	CSAHRDLSYNEQFF	14	TRBV29-1	TRBJ2-1	NA	NA
TGTGCCAGCAGTAACAGGGGAAACTATGGCTACACCTTC	CASSNRGNYGYTF	13	TRBV6-1	TRBJ1-2	TRBD1	few
TGTGCCAGCAGCCCCCGGACAGATAGCAATCAGCCCCAGCATTTT	CASSPRTDSNQPQHF	15	TRBV4-2	TRBJ1-5	NA	NA
TGTGCCAGCAGCTTACTTAGCGGAGGTGAAAAACTGTTTTTT	CASSLLSGGEKLFF	14	TRBV7-9	TRBJ1-4	NA	NA
TGTGCCAGTAGTTTGTTAGCGGGAGACACCGGGGAGCTGTTTTTT	CASSLLAGDTGELFF	15	TRBV19	TRBJ2-2	TRBD2	NA
TGTGCCAGCAGCGGGACAGGGCGGAGTCAGCCCCAGCATTTT	CASSGTGRSQPQHF	14	TRBV28	TRBJ1-5	TRBD1	NA
TGTGCCAGCAGCTTAGAACCTCAGGGGGCGAGAGCTTTCTTT	CASSLEPQGARAFF	14	TRBV11-2	TRBJ1-1	TRBD1	NA
TGTGCCAGCAGTACTAGCGGGGAAACCTACAATGAGCAGTTCTTC	CASSTSGETYNEQFF	15	TRBV11-2	TRBJ2-1	TRBD2	NA
TGTGCCAGCAGCCCCCGGGGAGGGCTCCCCACTGAAGCTTTCTTT	CASSPRGGLPTEAFF	15	TRBV5-6	TRBJ1-1	NA	NA
TGTGCCAGTAGTAAGGGGACTAGCGTTCCCGGGGAGCTGTTTTTT	CASSKGTSVPGELFF	15	TRBV19	TRBJ2-2	TRBD2	NA
TGTGCCAGCAGTACGCGGGGACTAGGCTCTACAGATACGCAGTATTTT	CASSTRGLGSTDTQYF	16	TRBV6-6	TRBJ2-3	TRBD2	NA
TGTGCCACCTCGAGGGCGACAGGACGAGAAAATGAGCAGTTCTTC	CATSRATGRENEQFF	15	TRBV19	TRBJ2-1	NA	NA
TGTGCCAGCAGTAGACAGTCTATGAACACTGAAGCTTTCTTT	CASSRQSMNTEAFF	14	TRBV6-5	TRBJ1-1	NA	few
TGTGCCAGTAGCTTGCAGGGTAGCAATCAGCCTCAGCATTTT	CASSLQGSNQPQHF	14	TRBV19	TRBJ1-5	NA	NA
TGTGCCAGCAGTTGGGGACAGGTCAACTCCTACGAGCAGTACTTC	CASSWGQVNSYEQYF	15	TRBV28	TRBJ2-7	TRBD1	NA
TGTGCCACCAGCCGGCGGGGATCGAACACTGAAGCTTTCTTT	CATSRRGSNTEAFF	14	TRBV19	TRBJ1-1	NA	NA
TGTGCCAGCTCACCCGGACAGAATAGCAATCAGCCCCAGCATTTT	CASSPGQNSNQPQHF	15	TRBV18	TRBJ1-5	NA	NA
TGTGCCAGCGGATCCGGGACAGGGCTTATGAACACTGAAGCTTTCTTT	CASGSGTGLMNTEAFF	16	TRBV28	TRBJ1-1	TRBD1	NA
TGTGCCAGCAGCCAAGATTGGGCAGGGGGAAACACCATATATTTT	CASSQDWAGGNTIYF	15	TRBV4-2	TRBJ1-3	NA	NA
TGTGCCAGCGCCTATTCCGGGAACACTGAAGCTTTCTTT	CASAYSGNTEAFF	13	TRBV27	TRBJ1-1	NA	NA
TGTGCCAGCAGCTTATCAGCGGGAGTTGGGCAGGAGACCCAGTACTTC	CASSLSAGVGQETQYF	16	TRBV21-1	TRBJ2-5	NA	NA
TGTGCCAGCAGTTTGGAGCGAAGTCCCGGGGAGCTGTTTTTT	CASSLERSPGELFF	14	TRBV6-6	TRBJ2-2	NA	few
TGTGCCAGCAGTCGAGGATGGAACACTGAAGCTTTCTTT	CASSRGWNTEAFF	13	TRBV2	TRBJ1-1	NA	NA
TGTGCCAGCAGCTATAAGGAGCGGGAGATGGATGACGAGCAGTACTTC	CASSYKEREMDDEQYF	16	TRBV7-4	TRBJ2-7	TRBD2	NA
TGCAGTGCTGGGACAGGGCACGGCTACACCTTC	CSAGTGHGYTF	11	TRBV20-1	TRBJ1-2	TRBD1	NA
TGTGCCAGCTCACCACAGCTGACAGGGTTTTCCGGGGAGCTGTTTTTT	CASSPQLTGFSGELFF	16	TRBV18	TRBJ2-2	TRBD1	NA
TGTGCCAGCAGCGTCGGGGGGGGCTATGGCTACACCTTC	CASSVGGGYGYTF	13	TRBV9	TRBJ1-2	NA	NA
TGTGCCAGCAGCTCTGTTAGCGGGAGCCGCTCCTACGAGCAGTACTTC	CASSSVSGSRSYEQYF	16	TRBV11-2	TRBJ2-7	TRBD2	NA
TGTGCCACGGGGGGGATACTCTACGAGCAGTACTTC	CATGGILYEQYF	12	TRBV2	TRBJ2-7	TRBD2	NA
TGTGCCAGCAGCGTAGCGGGGGGAGGGGCCTACGAGCAGTACTTC	CASSVAGGGAYEQYF	15	TRBV9	TRBJ2-7	TRBD2	NA
TGCAGCGTTCTTCGGCAAGAGACCCAGTACTTC	CSVLRQETQYF	11	TRBV29-1	TRBJ2-5	NA	NA
TGCGCCAGCAGCTTGGAGGGGAACTATGGCTACACCTTC	CASSLEGNYGYTF	13	TRBV5-1	TRBJ1-2	NA	NA
TGCGCCAGCAGTAGCGGGAGTCTGTCCACAGATACGCAGTATTTT	CASSSGSLSTDTQYF	15	TRBV5-1	TRBJ2-3	TRBD2	NA
TGTGCCAGCAAGCTACAGGAAAGGATAAATGAAGCTTTCTTT	CASKLQERINEAFF	14	TRBV11-2	TRBJ1-1	NA	NA
TGTGCCAGCAGCGAGGGTAGGGGTGACACCATATATTTT	CASSEGRGDTIYF	13	TRBV9	TRBJ1-3	NA	NA
TGTGCCAGCAGCGTGAGTCGGGTTGCCGGGGAGCTGTTTTTT	CASSVSRVAGELFF	14	TRBV9	TRBJ2-2	NA	NA
TGTGCCAGCAGTTACCACCCCTCCAACGCGGGTGAGACCCAGTACTTC	CASSYHPSNAGETQYF	16	TRBV6-5	TRBJ2-5	NA	NA
TGTGCCAGCAGTGACTGGGACAGCTTCTATGGCTACACCTTC	CASSDWDSFYGYTF	14	TRBV25-1	TRBJ1-2	TRBD1	once
TGTGCCAGCAACTCACAGGGCACAGATACGCAGTATTTT	CASNSQGTDTQYF	13	TRBV2	TRBJ2-3	NA	NA
TGTGCCAGCAGCCCGACAGGGGGCGGTCCCTGGACTGAAGCTTTCTTT	CASSPTGGGPWTEAFF	16	TRBV5-4	TRBJ1-1	TRBD1	NA
TGTGCCAGCAGTGTCCGGGACACCCAGCATTTT	CASSVRDTQHF	11	TRBV2	TRBJ1-5	NA	NA
TGCGCCAGCAGCCAAGATCGGTGGGGGGAGCTGTTTTTT	CASSQDRWGELFF	13	TRBV4-1	TRBJ2-2	NA	NA
TGTGCCAGTAGTGCCTCCGGACAGGGGAACACTGAAGCTTTCTTT	CASSASGQGNTEAFF	15	TRBV19	TRBJ1-1	TRBD1	NA
TGCGCCAGCAGGCTAGGGGGGGGCCTAAAGACAGATACGCAGTATTTT	CASRLGGGLKTDTQYF	16	TRBV5-1	TRBJ2-3	NA	NA
TGCAGCGTTGAACGGGGGAGGCAACCCTACAATGAGCAGTTCTTC	CSVERGRQPYNEQFF	15	TRBV29-1	TRBJ2-1	NA	NA
TGTGCCAGCAGATCTCAAAAATCCCTCGACAAACGCATGGTTGGCTACACCTTC	CASRSQKSLDKRMVGYTF	18	TRBV28	TRBJ1-2	NA	NA
TGTGCCAGCAGCCGGGGGTTGGACACTGAAGCTTTCTTT	CASSRGLDTEAFF	13	TRBV7-9	TRBJ1-1	NA	NA
TGTGCCAGCAGCTTAGAAGCTAATGAGCAGTTCTTC	CASSLEANEQFF	12	TRBV7-9	TRBJ2-1	NA	once
TGCGCCAGCAGTTTAGACAACTCGAACACTGAAGCTTTCTTT	CASSLDNSNTEAFF	14	TRBV5-1	TRBJ1-1	NA	NA
TGTGCCAGCACCCGACAGGGGGGGAAAGGCGAGCAGTACTTC	CASTRQGGKGEQYF	14	TRBV28	TRBJ2-7	TRBD1	NA
TGTGCCATCACCCGGACAGGTTTGAACACTGAAGCTTTCTTT	CAITRTGLNTEAFF	14	TRBV10-3	TRBJ1-1	TRBD1	NA
TGTGCCAGCAGCCCCGGACAGATCGGGACCCAGTACTTC	CASSPGQIGTQYF	13	TRBV28	TRBJ2-5	NA	NA
TGTGCCAGCAGCCTGGAGGGTGGGGGAGCCTACGAGCAGTACTTC	CASSLEGGGAYEQYF	15	TRBV7-9	TRBJ2-7	NA	NA
TGCAGCGGTGTAGCGGGAGTCGACAATGAGCAGTTCTTC	CSGVAGVDNEQFF	13	TRBV29-1	TRBJ2-1	TRBD2	NA
TGTGCCAGTAGTACCCTAGCGGGAGAGATGTACGAGCAGTACTTC	CASSTLAGEMYEQYF	15	TRBV19	TRBJ2-7	TRBD2	NA
TGCAGCGTTGAATTGTCAGCGAGAGGCTACACCTTC	CSVELSARGYTF	12	TRBV29-1	TRBJ1-2	NA	once
TGTGCCAGCAGTTTTCGGACAGGGTCCTCTGGGGCCAACGTCCTGACTTTC	CASSFRTGSSGANVLTF	17	TRBV27	TRBJ2-6	TRBD1	NA
TGTGCCAGCAGCCCCGGGGGGGACACTGAAGCTTTCTTT	CASSPGGDTEAFF	13	TRBV7-3	TRBJ1-1	NA	NA